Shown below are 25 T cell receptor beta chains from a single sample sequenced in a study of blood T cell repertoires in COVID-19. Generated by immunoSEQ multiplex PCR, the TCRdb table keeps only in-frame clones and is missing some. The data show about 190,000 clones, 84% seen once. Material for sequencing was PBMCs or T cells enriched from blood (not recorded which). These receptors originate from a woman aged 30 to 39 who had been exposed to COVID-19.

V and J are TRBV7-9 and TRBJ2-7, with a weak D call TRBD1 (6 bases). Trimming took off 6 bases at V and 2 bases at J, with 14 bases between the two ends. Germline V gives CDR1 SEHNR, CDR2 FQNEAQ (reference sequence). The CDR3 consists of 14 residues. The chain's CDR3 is CASRGHPSAYEQYF. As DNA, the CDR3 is TGTGCCAGCAGGGGACATCCATCAGCCTACGAGCAGTACTTC.

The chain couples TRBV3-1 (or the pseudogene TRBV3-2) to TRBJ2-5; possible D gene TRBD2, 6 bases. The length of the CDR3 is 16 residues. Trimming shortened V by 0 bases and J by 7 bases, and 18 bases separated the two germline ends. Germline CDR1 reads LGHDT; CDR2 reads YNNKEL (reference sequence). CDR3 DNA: TGTGCCAGCAGCCAAGATTTGTCCCGACTAGAGGTGACCCAGTACTTC. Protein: CASSQDLSRLEVTQYF.

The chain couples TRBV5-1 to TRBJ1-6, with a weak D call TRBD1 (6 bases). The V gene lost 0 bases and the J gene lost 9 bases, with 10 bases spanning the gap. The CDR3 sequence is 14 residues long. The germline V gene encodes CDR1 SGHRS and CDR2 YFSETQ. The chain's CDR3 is CASSLDREGSPLHF. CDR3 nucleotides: TGCGCCAGCAGCTTGGACAGGGAGGGTTCACCCCTCCACTTT.

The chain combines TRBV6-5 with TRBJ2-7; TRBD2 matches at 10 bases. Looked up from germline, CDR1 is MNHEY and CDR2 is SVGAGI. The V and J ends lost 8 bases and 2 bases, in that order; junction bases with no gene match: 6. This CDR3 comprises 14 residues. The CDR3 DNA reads TGTGCCAGCGGGCGGACTAGCGGAGCCTACGAGCAGTACTTC. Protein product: CASGRTSGAYEQYF.

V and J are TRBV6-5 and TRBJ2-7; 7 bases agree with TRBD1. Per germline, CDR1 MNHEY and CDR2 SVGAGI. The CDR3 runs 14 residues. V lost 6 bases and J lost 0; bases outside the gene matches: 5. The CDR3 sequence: CASRETGLSYEQYF. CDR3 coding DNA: TGTGCCAGCAGAGAGACAGGGCTCTCCTACGAGCAGTACTTC.

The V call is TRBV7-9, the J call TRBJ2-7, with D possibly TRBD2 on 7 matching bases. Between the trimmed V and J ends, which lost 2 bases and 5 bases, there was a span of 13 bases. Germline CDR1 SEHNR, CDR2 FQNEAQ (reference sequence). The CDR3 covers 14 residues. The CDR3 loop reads CASSLKRGADEQYF. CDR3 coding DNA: TGTGCCAGCAGCTTAAAACGGGGGGCGGACGAGCAGTACTTC.

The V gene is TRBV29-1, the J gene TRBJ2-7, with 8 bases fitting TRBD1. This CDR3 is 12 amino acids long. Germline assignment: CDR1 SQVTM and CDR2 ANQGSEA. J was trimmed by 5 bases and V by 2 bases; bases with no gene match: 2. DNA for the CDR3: TGCAGCGTTGAACAGGGGGCGGACGAGCAGTACTTC. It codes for CSVEQGADEQYF.

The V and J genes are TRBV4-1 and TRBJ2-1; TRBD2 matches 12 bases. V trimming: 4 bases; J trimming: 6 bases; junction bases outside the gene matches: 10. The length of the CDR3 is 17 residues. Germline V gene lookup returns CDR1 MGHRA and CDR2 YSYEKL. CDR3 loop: CASSPSPLAGGLNEQFF. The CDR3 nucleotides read TGCGCCAGCAGCCCCTCCCCACTAGCGGGGGGTCTCAATGAGCAGTTCTTC.

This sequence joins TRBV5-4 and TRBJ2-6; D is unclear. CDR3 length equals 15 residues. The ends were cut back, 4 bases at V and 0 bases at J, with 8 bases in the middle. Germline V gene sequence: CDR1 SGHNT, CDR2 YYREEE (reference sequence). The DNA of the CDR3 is TGTGCCAGCAGCGGCAACCCCTCTGGGGCCAACGTCCTGACTTTC. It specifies CASSGNPSGANVLTF.

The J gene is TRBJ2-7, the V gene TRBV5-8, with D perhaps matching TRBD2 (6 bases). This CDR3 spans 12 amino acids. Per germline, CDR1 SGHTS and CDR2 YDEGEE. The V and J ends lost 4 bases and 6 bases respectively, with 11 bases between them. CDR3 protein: CASSVRRAEQYF. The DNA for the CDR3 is TGTGCCAGCAGCGTGCGGAGGGCCGAGCAGTACTTC.

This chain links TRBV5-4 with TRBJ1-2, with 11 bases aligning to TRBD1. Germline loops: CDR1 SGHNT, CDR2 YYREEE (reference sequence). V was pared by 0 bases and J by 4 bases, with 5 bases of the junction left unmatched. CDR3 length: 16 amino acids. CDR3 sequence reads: CASSLGTGGIGYGYTF. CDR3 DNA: TGTGCCAGCAGCTTGGGGACAGGGGGCATAGGCTATGGCTACACCTTC.

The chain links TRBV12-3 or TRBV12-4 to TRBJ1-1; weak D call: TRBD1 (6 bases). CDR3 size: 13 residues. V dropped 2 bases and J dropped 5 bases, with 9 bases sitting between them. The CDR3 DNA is TGTGCCAGCAGTTTACTGGGGACAACTGAAGCTTTCTTT. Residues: CASSLLGTTEAFF.

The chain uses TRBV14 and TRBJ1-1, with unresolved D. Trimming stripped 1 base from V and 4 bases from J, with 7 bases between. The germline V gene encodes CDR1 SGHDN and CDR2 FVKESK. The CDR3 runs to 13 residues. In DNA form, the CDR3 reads TGTGCCAGCAGCCAAGGGAGGGCCACTGAAGCTTTCTTT. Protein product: CASSQGRATEAFF. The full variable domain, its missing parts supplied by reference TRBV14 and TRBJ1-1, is EAGVTQFPSHSVIEKGQTVTLRCDPISGHDNLYWYRRVMGKEIKFLLHFVKESKQDESGMPNNRFLAERTGGTYSTLKVQPAELEDSGVYFCASSQGRATEAFFGQGTRLTVV.

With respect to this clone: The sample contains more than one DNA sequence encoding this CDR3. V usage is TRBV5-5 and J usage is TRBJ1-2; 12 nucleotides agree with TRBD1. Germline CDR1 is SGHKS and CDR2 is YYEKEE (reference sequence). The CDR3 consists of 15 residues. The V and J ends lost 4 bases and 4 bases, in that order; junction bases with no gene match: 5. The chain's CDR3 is CASSEGTGGFYGYTF. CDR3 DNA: TGTGCCAGCAGCGAGGGGACAGGGGGCTTCTATGGCTACACCTTC.

Written as DNA, the CDR3 is TGTGCCAGCAGCCAAGACGGGACCCGGGGGAACTATGGCTACACCTTC. Protein sequence: CASSQDGTRGNYGYTF. The V and J genes are TRBV3-1 (or the pseudogene TRBV3-2) and TRBJ1-2; tentative D call: TRBD1 (5 bases). Germline CDR1 is LGHDT and CDR2 is YNNKEL (reference sequence). There are 16 residues in the CDR3. V was clipped by 0 bases and J by 2 bases, with 13 bases between them.

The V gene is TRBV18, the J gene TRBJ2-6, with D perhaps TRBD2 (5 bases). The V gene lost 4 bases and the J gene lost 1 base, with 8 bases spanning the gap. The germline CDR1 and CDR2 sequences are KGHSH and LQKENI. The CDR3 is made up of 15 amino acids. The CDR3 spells CASSHEGSGANVLTF. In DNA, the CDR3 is TGTGCCAGCTCACACGAGGGATCTGGGGCCAACGTCCTGACTTTC.

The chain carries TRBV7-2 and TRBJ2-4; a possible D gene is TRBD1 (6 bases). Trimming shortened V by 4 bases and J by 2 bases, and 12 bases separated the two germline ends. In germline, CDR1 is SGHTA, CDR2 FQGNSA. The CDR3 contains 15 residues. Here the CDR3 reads CASSSPGVTKNIQYF. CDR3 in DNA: TGTGCCAGCAGCTCTCCAGGGGTGACCAAAAACATTCAGTACTTC.

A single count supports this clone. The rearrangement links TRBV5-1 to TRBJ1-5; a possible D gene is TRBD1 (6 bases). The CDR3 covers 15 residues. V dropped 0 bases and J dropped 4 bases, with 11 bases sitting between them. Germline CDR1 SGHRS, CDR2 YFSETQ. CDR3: CASSLAGTPNQPQHF. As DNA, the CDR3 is TGCGCCAGCAGCTTGGCCGGGACACCAAATCAGCCCCAGCATTTT.

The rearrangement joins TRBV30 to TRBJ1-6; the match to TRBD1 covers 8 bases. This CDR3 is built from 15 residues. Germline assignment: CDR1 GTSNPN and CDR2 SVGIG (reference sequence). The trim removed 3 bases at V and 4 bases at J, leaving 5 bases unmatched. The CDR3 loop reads CAWRGQALYNSPLHF. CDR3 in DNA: TGTGCCTGGAGGGGACAGGCGTTATATAATTCACCCCTCCACTTT.

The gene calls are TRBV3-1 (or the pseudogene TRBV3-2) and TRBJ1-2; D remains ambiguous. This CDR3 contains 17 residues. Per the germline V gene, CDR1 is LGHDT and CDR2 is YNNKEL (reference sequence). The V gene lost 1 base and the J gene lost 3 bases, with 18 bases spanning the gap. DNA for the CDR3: TGTGCCAGCAGCCAAGGCCCCTCCATCAAAGCGGACTATGGCTACACCTTC. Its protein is CASSQGPSIKADYGYTF.

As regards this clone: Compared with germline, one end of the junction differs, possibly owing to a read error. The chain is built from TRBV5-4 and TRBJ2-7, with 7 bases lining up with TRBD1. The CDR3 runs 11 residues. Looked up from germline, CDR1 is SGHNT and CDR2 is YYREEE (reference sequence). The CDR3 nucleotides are TGTGCCAGCAGTTTGGGACAGTTTGCGTACTTC. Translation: CASSLGQFAYF.

The CDR3 loop is CASRGNRGNTGELFF. In DNA, the CDR3 is TGTGCCAGTCGCGGAAACCGGGGGAACACCGGGGAGCTGTTTTTT. V gene TRBV19 combines with J gene TRBJ2-2, with D maybe TRBD2 (5 bases). Germline V gives CDR1 LNHDA, CDR2 SQIVND (reference sequence). This CDR3 is 15 amino acids long. Between the trimmed V and J ends, which lost 8 bases and 1 base, there was a span of 14 bases.

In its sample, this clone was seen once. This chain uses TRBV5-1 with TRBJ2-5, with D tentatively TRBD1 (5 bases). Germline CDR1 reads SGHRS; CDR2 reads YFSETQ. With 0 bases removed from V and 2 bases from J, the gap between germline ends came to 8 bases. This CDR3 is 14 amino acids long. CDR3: CASSLVGPQETQYF. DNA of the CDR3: TGCGCCAGCAGCTTGGTGGGGCCTCAAGAGACCCAGTACTTC.

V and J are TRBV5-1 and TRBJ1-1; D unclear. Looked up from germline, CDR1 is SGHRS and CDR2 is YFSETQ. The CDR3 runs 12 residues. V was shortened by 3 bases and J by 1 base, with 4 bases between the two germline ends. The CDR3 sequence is CASSSGNTEAFF. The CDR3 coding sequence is TGCGCCAGCAGCTCGGGGAACACTGAAGCTTTCTTT. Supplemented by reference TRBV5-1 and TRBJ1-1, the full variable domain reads KAGVTQTPRYLIKTRGQQVTLSCSPISGHRSVSWYQQTPGQGLQFLFEYFSETQRNKGNFPGRFSGRQFSNSRSEMNVSTLELGDSALYLCASSSGNTEAFFGQGTRLTVV.

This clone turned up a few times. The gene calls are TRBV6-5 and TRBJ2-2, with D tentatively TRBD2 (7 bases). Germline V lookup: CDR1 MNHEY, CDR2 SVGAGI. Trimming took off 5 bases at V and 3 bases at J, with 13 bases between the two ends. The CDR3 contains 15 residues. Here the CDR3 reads CASSRGARDTGELFF. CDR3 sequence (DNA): TGTGCCAGCAGTCGGGGGGCGCGAGACACCGGGGAGCTGTTTTTT.